The entry below describes one TCR gamma chain. The sample holds a few counts of this clone. The clone's antigen remains unknown. This could be a read error, since a much larger clone is one nucleotide away. The DNA is left out, because the CDR3 cannot be placed on it with certainty; the CDR3 is given as TCRdb lists it. The CDR3 measures 17 amino acids from cysteine to phenylalanine. The data originate from a study of gamma delta lymphoproliferative disorders and STAT genes (dated by TCRdb to 2016 to 2019). Some background on the complete study: Gamma-chain libraries were prepared from at least 50 ng of genomic DNA using the LymphoTrack Dx TCRG Assay. Within a larger immunophenotypic and STAT-mutation study, TCR gamma and delta CDR3 repertoires were profiled by deep sequencing in Tgammadelta lymphoproliferative disease patients and healthy controls. To confirm results, a couple of gamma-chain samples and every delta-chain sample were sequenced twice. Because no corresponding Invivoscribe delta assay was available, delta-chain libraries were prepared according to the EuroClonality-NGS working group standard operating procedure. The investigation overall reported the following: Almost every major gamma and delta clonotype in patients was public, meaning shared with at least one healthy donor, and only two gamma clonotypes were private to disease. T cells in controls likely covered a range of maturation stages, whereas leukemic cells were skewed toward terminal effectors, which could potentially limit comparisons between patients and controls. According to the authors, NGS specificity may be reduced at low frequencies, so whether leukemic clones are public or private needs confirmation. When whole repertoires were clustered, gamma repertoires from patients formed a group apart from those of healthy controls, but delta repertoires showed no separation between the groups.

TCR sequencing was performed on genomic DNA from peripheral blood mononuclear cells isolated from patients and controls. Controls were 23 healthy adult blood donors, with a median age of approximately 64 years and about 12 males and 11 females, matched to patients for age and sex. In both library methods, multiplex PCR was carried out with primers targeting conserved V and J regions of the TCR genes. After purification and pooling, the amplicons were sequenced on an Illumina MiSeq platform. The original pipeline was this. V(D)J alignment, clonotype assembly and translation were done with MiXCR, while functionality assessment and CDR3 repertoire analyses were done with VDJtools. CDR3 followed the IMGT definition, and analyses included only productive sequences that used functional genes, leaving out ORF genes and pseudogenes. A custom Python script searched for identical amino acid CDR3s of major clonotypes (frequency >=5%) across all patients and controls. Clonotype frequencies in patients versus controls were compared with a one-sided non-parametric Wilcoxon test. The public reads were reprocessed by TCRdb using CATT, and rows of matching DNA were later combined. The V and J calls were not made by the authors but by TCRdb's processing. A total of over a thousand gamma-chain clones appear in this sample, under 30% of them only once. The ten biggest clones cover 27% of the sample.

The J gene was not called, though the V gene is TRGV11. TRGV11 is an open reading frame, and its role is uncertain. Sequencing used blood. This receptor was taken from a human donor in good health. The CDR3 here reads CTTVPAGLGPYYYKKLF.